This paragraph covers one TCR beta chain sequence. This record belongs to a study of blood T cell repertoires in COVID-19. Study overall: The origin of the acute and convalescent COVID-19 samples was the United States, Italy and Spain. T cells, B-cell-depleted T cells, or PBMCs supplied cDNA or gDNA.

The CDR3 loop spans 15 amino acids. The V end was cut by 3 bases, the J end by 2 bases, with 12 bases between. From germline, CDR1 is KGHDR and CDR2 SFDVKD. Study processing details: The assay estimated nucleated cells by amplifying reference gene primers. Measured with immunoSEQ multiplex PCR; TCRdb has only the in-frame clones, and not every one. The DNA gave D and trimming, while V, J and clone size come from that table. The sample lists approximately 73,000 clones, roughly 80% occurring once. This TCR was sampled from a woman in her 70s with acute or convalescent COVID-19. The material sequenced was peripheral blood. The chain links TRBV24-1 to TRBJ2-5; the D gene is possibly TRBD2 (5 bases). The CDR3 DNA is TGTGCCACCAGTGATGGAGGAGTCACGCAAGAGACCCAGTACTTC. This sequence encodes CATSDGGVTQETQYF.